Presented here are 23 T cell receptor beta chains from one specimen sequenced in a study of T-cell memory formation after mild COVID-19 (dated by TCRdb to the early 2020s). Library preparation was by 5' RACE. The sequencer listed for this sample is Illumina NovaSeq 6000. The raw public data were reprocessed by TCRdb itself: fastp quality trimming at Q25, MiXCR clonotype calling, in-frame beta chains only. Here each entry gathers all rows of one CDR3 protein and keeps the most common genes and DNA. The sample contains 250,000 or so distinct CDR3 sequences, approximately 19% of them found a single time. Under 30% of the sample is held by the ten biggest clonotypes. The sample comprised PBMCs or a T cell subset sorted from them (not recorded which). These TCRs come from a man between 18 and 29 years old who had mild COVID-19 (a few samples of this study predate the infection). The sample titles of this study are shuffled in the database, so cell type and time point are left out; the donor was told from shared clones.

This clonotype was observed at least ten times. The rearrangement joins TRBV5-1 to TRBJ2-1; 9 bases align to TRBD1. This CDR3 has 15 amino acids. V gave up 4 bases and J gave up 8 bases; unmatched junction bases: 10. From germline, CDR1 is SGHRS and CDR2 YFSETQ. The CDR3 region has the DNA TGCGCCAGCAGCCTGCCGGACAGGGGCGTCGATGAGCAGTTCTTC. It encodes CASSLPDRGVDEQFF.

This clonotype was counted between two and nine times. V and J are TRBV5-1 and TRBJ1-2, with 10 bases fitting TRBD1. This CDR3 spans 15 amino acids. The V segment lost 3 bases and the J segment 4 bases; nucleotides outside the gene matches: 6. Per germline, CDR1 SGHRS and CDR2 YFSETQ. The CDR3 loop reads CASSSGTGEPYGYTF. In DNA, the CDR3 is TGCGCCAGCAGCTCCGGGACAGGGGAACCCTATGGCTACACCTTC.

This chain connects TRBV6-1 to TRBJ1-2; no reliable D call. CDR1 is MNHNS, CDR2 SASEGT, per germline. V was shortened by 2 bases and J by 5 bases, with 9 bases between the two germline ends. The CDR3 totals 13 residues. This chain's CDR3 is CASSERTGYGYTF. The CDR3 nucleotides are TGTGCCAGCAGTGAAAGGACCGGGTATGGCTACACCTTC.

V gene TRBV6-2 or TRBV6-3 combines with J gene TRBJ1-2; D is possibly TRBD1 (5 bases). The V end lost 6 bases, the J end lost 4 bases, and 18 bases lay between the germline ends. This CDR3 comprises 15 residues. Germline-derived CDR1 and CDR2 are MNHEY and SVGEGT. CDR3 region: CASRLDSVTGYGYTF. CDR3 sequence (DNA): TGTGCCAGCAGGCTTGACAGCGTAACTGGCTATGGCTACACCTTC.

This clonotype came up a few times. The CDR3 loop is CASGPTVPTDTQYF. The DNA of the CDR3 is TGTGCTAGTGGTCCGACCGTACCCACAGATACGCAGTATTTT. The V and J genes are TRBV12-5 and TRBJ2-3, with D hard to call. Germline-derived CDR1 and CDR2 are LGHNT and FRNRAP. The CDR3 length is 14 residues. Trimming took off 5 bases at V and 2 bases at J, with 11 bases between the two ends.

This clonotype was seen only a few times. V usage is TRBV10-3 and J usage is TRBJ2-7; D gene ambiguous. Germline CDR1 ENHRY, CDR2 SYGVKD. The CDR3 spans 14 residues. V was clipped by 0 bases and J by 7 bases, with 13 bases between them. CDR3 sequence reads: CAISESLERREQYV. CDR3 DNA: TGTGCCATCAGTGAGTCGCTGGAGCGACGGGAGCAGTACGTC.

This clonotype was seen a few times. The chain employs TRBV29-1 and TRBJ2-7, with 11 bases aligning to TRBD2. V shed 0 bases and J 3 bases; nucleotides not matched to a gene: 4. The CDR3 extends over 15 amino acids. Germline CDR1 and CDR2: SQVTM and ANQGSEA. The CDR3 nucleotides read TGCAGCGTTGAAGATGGCCTAGCGGGGGGCTACGAGCAGTACTTC. Amino acid sequence: CSVEDGLAGGYEQYF.

This clonotype came up many times. As DNA, the CDR3 is TGTGCCAGCAGGGACAGGGCCAGCTCCTATAATTCACCCCTCCACTTT. This sequence encodes CASRDRASSYNSPLHF. The V gene is TRBV2, the J gene TRBJ1-6; TRBD1 agrees at 8 bases. Germline-derived CDR1 and CDR2 are SNHLY and FYNNEI. The J segment lost 0 bases and the V segment lost 6 bases, leaving 4 bases of the junction unmatched. There are 16 residues in the CDR3.

In its sample, this clonotype was seen many times. CDR3 sequence reads: CASSDYPAGEAFF. CDR3 DNA sequence: TGTGCCAGCAGTGATTATCCCGCAGGTGAAGCTTTCTTT. This chain links TRBV25-1 with TRBJ1-1; no firm D call. Looked up from germline, CDR1 is MGHDK and CDR2 is SYGVNS. This CDR3 comprises 13 residues. Trimming left V 3 bases short and J 7 bases short, with 12 bases between.

This clonotype was seen repeatedly, ten times or more. CDR3 protein: CSARETSGVVDTQYF. CDR3 sequence (DNA): TGCAGTGCTAGAGAAACTAGCGGGGTCGTAGATACGCAGTATTTT. The chain couples TRBV20-1 to TRBJ2-3; 10 positions agree with TRBD2. The CDR3 length is 15 residues. Germline V lookup: CDR1 DFQATT, CDR2 SNEGSKA (reference sequence). Germline trimming cut 0 bases from V and 5 bases from J; bases unmatched to any gene: 5.

The chain couples TRBV2 to TRBJ1-1, with 7 bases aligning to TRBD1. The CDR3 runs to 16 residues. Germline V CDR1 and CDR2: SNHLY, FYNNEI. Losses at the gene ends were 4 bases for V and 3 bases for J; bases not matched to a gene: 11. The CDR3 DNA reads TGTGCCAGCAGTGTTAGAGGGGGCGAAGAGGACACTGAAGCTTTCTTT. Its protein is CASSVRGGEEDTEAFF.

CDR3 region: CASRPIGQGSGYTF. CDR3 nucleotide sequence: TGCGCCAGCAGACCTATCGGACAGGGCTCCGGCTACACCTTC. The chain links TRBV4-1 to TRBJ1-2; 8 bases are shared with TRBD1. The junction had 11 bases not matched to a gene; V was cut back by 6 bases and J by 8 bases. The germline V gene has CDR1 MGHRA and CDR2 YSYEKL. The CDR3 runs to 14 residues.

About this clonotype: Germline and junction disagree at one end, which may indicate a read error. V gene TRBV7-2 combines with J gene TRBJ2-1, with 8 bases that match TRBD1. In germline, CDR1 is SGHTA, CDR2 FQGNSA. The CDR3 runs to 14 residues. The CDR3 DNA reads as TGTGCCAGCAGCCCAGGGGGCGCTTACAGTGAGCAGTTCTTC. Translation: CASSPGGAYSEQFF.

This clonotype occurred a few times. The J gene is TRBJ1-2, the V gene TRBV20-1, with 11 bases that match TRBD1. The germline CDR1 and CDR2 sequences are DFQATT and SNEGSKA (reference sequence). J lost 2 bases, V lost 7 bases, and 9 bases had no gene match. The CDR3 has 15 amino acids. The CDR3 spells CSVRDRGISNYGYTF. Here the CDR3 DNA reads TGCAGTGTCAGGGACAGGGGGATTTCGAACTATGGCTACACCTTC.

This clonotype was seen at least ten times. CDR3 residues: CASSYLRGDSYNEQFF. In nucleotides, the CDR3 is TGTGCCAGCAGTTACTTGCGGGGGGACTCCTACAATGAGCAGTTCTTC. The rearrangement uses TRBV6-2 or TRBV6-3 and TRBJ2-1; 8 bases are shared with TRBD2. CDR1 is MNHEY, CDR2 SVGEGT, per germline. This CDR3 is 16 amino acids long. Trimming removed 1 base from V and 0 bases from J; junction bases left unmatched: 2.

The J gene is TRBJ1-1, the V gene TRBV7-3; D is unresolved. CDR3 length: 15 amino acids. V was pared by 2 bases and J by 7 bases, with 17 bases between. Germline V gene sequence: CDR1 SGHTA, CDR2 FQGTGA. This CDR3 is CASSLGPLGKSEAFF. The CDR3 DNA reads as TGTGCCAGCAGCTTAGGTCCGCTTGGAAAGAGTGAAGCTTTCTTT.

This clonotype was counted a single time. The chain joins TRBV5-1 to TRBJ2-4; D is ambiguous. Germline lookup yields CDR1 SGHRS and CDR2 YFSETQ. The V end was cut by 3 bases, the J end by 15 bases, with 25 bases between. CDR3 length: 15 residues. For the CDR3, the DNA is TGCGCCAGCAGCTCTTATCATCCGACCGGCTCGTTGATGTACTTC. Encoded protein: CASSSYHPTGSLMYF.

The J gene is TRBJ2-7, the V gene TRBV6-5, with D possibly TRBD1 on 6 matching bases. With 0 bases removed from V and 1 base from J, the gap between germline ends came to 10 bases. The CDR3 consists of 15 residues. CDR1 and CDR2 from the germline V gene are MNHEY and SVGAGI. The CDR3 loop is CASSYSAGDSYEQYF. CDR3 sequence (DNA): TGTGCCAGCAGTTACTCGGCAGGGGATTCCTACGAGCAGTACTTC.

The J gene is TRBJ2-5, the V gene TRBV27; a weak D match, TRBD1 (6 bases). V shed 6 bases and J shed 7 bases, with 12 bases lying between them. This CDR3 contains 12 residues. The germline gives CDR1 MNHEY, CDR2 SMNVEV (reference sequence). The CDR3 sequence: CASRSVQGTQYF. The CDR3 DNA is TGTGCCAGCAGGTCGGTACAGGGGACCCAGTACTTC.

CDR3: CASSQDRGRYEQYF. The CDR3 DNA sequence: TGCGCCAGCAGCCAAGACCGGGGGAGGTACGAGCAGTACTTC. The rearrangement joins TRBV4-3 to TRBJ2-7; TRBD2 might be the D (6 bases). Trimming removed 0 bases at V and 4 bases at J, with 10 bases between. In germline, CDR1 is LGHNA, CDR2 YSLEER. The CDR3 has 14 amino acids.

The V gene is TRBV12-3 or TRBV12-4, the J gene TRBJ2-7, with D perhaps matching TRBD2 (6 bases). V was clipped by 5 bases and J by 2 bases, with 16 bases between them. The length of the CDR3 is 15 residues. The CDR3 region is CASSIETRRTYEQYF. CDR3 nucleotide sequence: TGTGCCAGCAGTATTGAGACTAGAAGAACCTACGAGCAGTACTTC.

V is TRBV7-9 and J is TRBJ1-3; perhaps TRBD1 as D (6 bases). There are 15 residues in the CDR3. Germline V gene lookup returns CDR1 SEHNR and CDR2 FQNEAQ (reference sequence). Trimming took off 5 bases at V and 5 bases at J, with 16 bases between the two ends. The CDR3 is CASSPRDTNRNTIYF. The CDR3, as DNA: TGTGCCAGCAGCCCCCGGGACACTAATAGAAACACCATATATTTT.

This chain links TRBV4-3 with TRBJ2-6; 7 bases map to TRBD1. Per the germline V gene, CDR1 is LGHNA and CDR2 is YSLEER. Trimming removed 0 bases from V and 0 bases from J; junction bases left unmatched: 8. The CDR3 sequence is 19 residues long. The CDR3 is CASSQDRYRGYSGANVLTF. DNA of the CDR3: TGCGCCAGCAGCCAAGATAGATACAGGGGTTACTCTGGGGCCAACGTCCTGACTTTC.